Below are 10 T cell receptor beta chains sequenced from a single sample in a study of shared clonotypes between healthy human individuals. Terminally differentiated effector memory CD45RA+ cells were excluded from the naive CD8 cells, which were CD45RO-negative and positively selected for CCR7. Data came from immunoSEQ multiplex PCR; TCRdb stores just in-frame clones and leaves some out. The sample shows about 2.1 million clones, 93% of them seen only once. Specimen: naive CD8+ T cells from PBMCs. These receptors were taken from a man aged 18 to 30 in good health. Some clones in this sample may be carry-over from other donors' samples.

The chain combines TRBV6-1 with TRBJ1-1; no clear D. The V end was cut by 10 bases, the J end by 6 bases, with 9 bases between. Germline loops: CDR1 MNHNS, CDR2 SASEGT. The CDR3 has 10 residues. CDR3 DNA: TGTGCCATAAGGGCCTCTGAAGCTTTCTTT. Its translation: CAIRASEAFF.

About this clone itself: Within the sample, other DNA sequences also encode this same CDR3. The chain couples TRBV5-1 to TRBJ2-7, with 9 bases aligning to TRBD2. The CDR3 has 15 residues. Germline V CDR1 and CDR2: SGHRS, YFSETQ. V was pared by 4 bases and J by 1 base, with 6 bases of the junction left unmatched. The CDR3 region has the DNA TGCGCCAGCAGCCTGGGGCTAGCGGGATCCTACGAGCAGTACTTC. It is translated as CASSLGLAGSYEQYF.

V and J are TRBV5-8 and TRBJ2-7, with a possible D match to TRBD1 (6 bases). The germline CDR1 and CDR2 sequences are SGHTS and YDEGEE. This CDR3 contains 12 residues. The CDR3 coding sequence is TGTGCCAGCAGCACCGGACAGTTCGGAGGAGTAGTC. Amino acids: CASSTGQFGGVV.

V gene TRBV4-1 combines with J gene TRBJ2-7; D may correspond to TRBD1 or TRBD2 (6 bases each). V gave up 0 bases and J gave up 3 bases, with 18 bases separating them. Germline-derived CDR1 and CDR2 are MGHRA and YSYEKL. The length of the CDR3 is 17 residues. Written as DNA, the CDR3 is TGCGCCAGCAGCCAAGATTCAGGGGCTAGCGAGTACTACGAGCAGTACTTC. Its protein is CASSQDSGASEYYEQYF.

This rearrangement joins TRBV25-1 to TRBJ2-3, with TRBD2 matching 10 bases. Germline values: CDR1 MGHDK, CDR2 SYGVNS. V lost 10 bases to trimming and J lost 5 bases; unmatched junction nucleotides: 12. CDR3 length: 15 amino acids. CDR3 sequence reads: CATKAAGGPVDTQYF. The CDR3 nucleotides are TGTGCCACCAAGGCAGCGGGAGGGCCTGTAGATACGCAGTATTTT.

This clone appeared a single time. V usage is TRBV13 and J usage is TRBJ1-3; D may be TRBD1 (5 bases). Germline V gene sequence: CDR1 PRHDT, CDR2 FYEKMQ (reference sequence). CDR3 length: 18 amino acids. Trimming shortened V by 1 base and J by 2 bases, and 18 bases separated the two germline ends. CDR3 sequence reads: CASSLDLREGTAGNTIYF. CDR3 DNA sequence: TGTGCCAGCAGCTTAGACCTCCGGGAGGGGACGGCTGGAAACACCATATATTTT.

The V gene is TRBV29-1, the J gene TRBJ2-7; 14 bases are a match to TRBD2. The length of the CDR3 is 14 residues. CDR1 and CDR2 from the germline V gene are SQVTM and ANQGSEA. Trimming cost V 1 base and J 5 bases; bases outside gene matches: 1. The CDR3 loop is CSVEGGLAGDEQYF. CDR3 sequence (DNA): TGCAGCGTTGAAGGGGGACTAGCGGGAGACGAGCAGTACTTC.

The V gene is TRBV29-1, the J gene TRBJ2-7, with D perhaps matching TRBD2 (7 bases). CDR1 and CDR2 (germline): SQVTM, ANQGSEA. With 7 bases removed from V and 3 bases from J, the gap between germline ends came to 16 bases. This CDR3 region has 13 residues. The CDR3 DNA reads TGCAGCGCTGGGGAGGGGGTCCTCTACGAGCAGTACTTC. As protein: CSAGEGVLYEQYF.

The CDR3: CASSLGSTGGGREQFF. As DNA, the CDR3 is TGTGCCAGCAGTTTAGGTTCGACAGGGGGCGGTCGGGAGCAGTTCTTC. The chain is built from TRBV27 and TRBJ2-1; 10 bases map to TRBD1. CDR3 length: 16 residues. Germline lookup yields CDR1 MNHEY and CDR2 SMNVEV (reference sequence). The J segment lost 10 bases and the V segment lost 2 bases, leaving 11 bases of the junction unmatched.

Of note for this clone: Other DNA sequences in this sample translate to the same CDR3. This sequence joins TRBV27 and TRBJ1-2, with no clear D. V dropped 6 bases and J dropped 5 bases, with 7 bases sitting between them. Germline assignment: CDR1 MNHEY and CDR2 SMNVEV (reference sequence). The CDR3 totals 11 residues. The CDR3 DNA follows: TGTGCCAGCAGCCCCGGTTATGGCTACACCTTC. This sequence encodes CASSPGYGYTF.